This T cell receptor beta chain originates from a study of T cells after yellow fever vaccination. TCRdb analysed the 5' RACE reads with MiXCR anew, one entry per CDR3 protein. Of 500,000 to 700,000 distinct CDR3 sequences detected, roughly a fifth appear once; the ten largest clones hold more than 13%. The clonotype comes from a man aged 30-40 years who received the YFV17D yellow fever vaccine. The sample was PBMCs, taken 15 days after the yellow fever booster vaccination.

The CDR3 is CASSSPLSGIVTYEQYF. CDR3 nucleotide sequence: TGTGCCAGCAGCTCACCCCTAAGCGGGATCGTTACCTACGAGCAGTACTTC. V is TRBV5-6 and J is TRBJ2-7; 7 bases line up with TRBD2. Trimming removed 3 bases from V and 2 bases from J; junction bases left unmatched: 14. CDR1 and CDR2 (germline): SGHDT, YYEEEE. The CDR3 consists of 17 residues.